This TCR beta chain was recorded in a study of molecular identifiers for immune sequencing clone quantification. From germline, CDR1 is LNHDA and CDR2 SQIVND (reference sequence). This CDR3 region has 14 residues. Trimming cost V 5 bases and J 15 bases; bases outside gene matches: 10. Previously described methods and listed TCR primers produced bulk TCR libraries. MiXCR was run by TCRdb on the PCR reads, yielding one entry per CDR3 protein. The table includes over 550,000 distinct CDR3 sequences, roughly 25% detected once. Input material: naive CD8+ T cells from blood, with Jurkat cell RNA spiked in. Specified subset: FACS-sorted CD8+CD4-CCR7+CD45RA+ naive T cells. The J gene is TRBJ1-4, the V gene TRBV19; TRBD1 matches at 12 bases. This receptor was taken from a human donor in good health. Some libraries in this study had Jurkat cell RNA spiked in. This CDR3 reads CASSLGQGAEGMFF. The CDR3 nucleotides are TGTGCCAGTAGTCTGGGACAGGGGGCGGAGGGGATGTTTTTT.